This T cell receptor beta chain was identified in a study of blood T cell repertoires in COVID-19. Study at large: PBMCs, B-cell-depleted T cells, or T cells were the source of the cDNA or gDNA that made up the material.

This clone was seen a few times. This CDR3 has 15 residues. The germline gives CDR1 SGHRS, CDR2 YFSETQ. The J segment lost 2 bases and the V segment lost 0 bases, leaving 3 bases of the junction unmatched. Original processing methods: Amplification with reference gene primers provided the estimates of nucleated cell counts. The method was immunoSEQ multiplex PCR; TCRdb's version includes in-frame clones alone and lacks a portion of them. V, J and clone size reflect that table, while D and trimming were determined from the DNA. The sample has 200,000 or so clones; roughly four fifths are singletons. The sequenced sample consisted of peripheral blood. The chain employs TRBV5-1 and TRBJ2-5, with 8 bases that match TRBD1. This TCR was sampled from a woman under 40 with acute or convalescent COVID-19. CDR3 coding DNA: TGCGCCAGCAGCTTGGCAGGGGGCTGGCAAGAGACCCAGTACTTC. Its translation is CASSLAGGWQETQYF.